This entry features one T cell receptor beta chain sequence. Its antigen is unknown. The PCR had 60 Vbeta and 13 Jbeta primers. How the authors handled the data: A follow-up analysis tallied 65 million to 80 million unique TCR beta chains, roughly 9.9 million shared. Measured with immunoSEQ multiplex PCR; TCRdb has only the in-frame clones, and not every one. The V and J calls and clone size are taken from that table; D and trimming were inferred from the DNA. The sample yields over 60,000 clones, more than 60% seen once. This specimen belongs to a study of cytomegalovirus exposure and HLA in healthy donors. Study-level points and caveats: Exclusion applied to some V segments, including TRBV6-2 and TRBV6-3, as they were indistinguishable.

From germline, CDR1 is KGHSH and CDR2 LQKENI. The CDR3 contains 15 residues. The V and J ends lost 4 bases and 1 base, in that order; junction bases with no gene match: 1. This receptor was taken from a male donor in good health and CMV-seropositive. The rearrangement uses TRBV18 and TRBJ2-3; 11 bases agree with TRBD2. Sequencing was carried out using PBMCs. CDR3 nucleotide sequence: TGTGCCAGCTCACTGGGACTAGCGGGCACAGATACGCAGTATTTT. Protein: CASSLGLAGTDTQYF.